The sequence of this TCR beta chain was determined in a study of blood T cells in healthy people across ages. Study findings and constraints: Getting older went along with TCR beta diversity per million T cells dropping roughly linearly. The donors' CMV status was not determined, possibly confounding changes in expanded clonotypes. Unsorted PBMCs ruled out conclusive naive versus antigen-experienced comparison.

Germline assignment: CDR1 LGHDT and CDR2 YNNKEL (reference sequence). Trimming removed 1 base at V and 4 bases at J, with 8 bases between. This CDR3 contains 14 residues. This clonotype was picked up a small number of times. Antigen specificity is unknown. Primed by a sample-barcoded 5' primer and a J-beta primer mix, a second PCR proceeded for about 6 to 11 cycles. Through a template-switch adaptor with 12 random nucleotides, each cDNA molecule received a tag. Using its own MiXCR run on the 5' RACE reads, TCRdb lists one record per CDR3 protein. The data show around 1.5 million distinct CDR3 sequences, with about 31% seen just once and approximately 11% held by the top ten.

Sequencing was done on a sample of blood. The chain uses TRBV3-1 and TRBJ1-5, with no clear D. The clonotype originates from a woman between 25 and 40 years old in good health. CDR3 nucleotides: TGTGCCAGCAGCCAAGTTATAGGGAATCAGCCCCAGCATTTT. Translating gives CASSQVIGNQPQHF. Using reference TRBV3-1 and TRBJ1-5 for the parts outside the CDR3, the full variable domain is DTAVSQTPKYLVTQMGNDKSIKCEQNLGHDTMYWYKQDSKKFLKIMFSYNNKELIINETVPNRFSPKSPDKAHLNLHINSLELGDSAVYFCASSQVIGNQPQHFGDGTRLSIL.